Listed below are T cell receptor beta chains from one sample, sequenced in a study of blood T cell repertoires in COVID-19. Profiling relied on immunoSEQ multiplex PCR, and the TCRdb table lists in-frame clones only, not all of them. The sample has 270,000 or so clones, over 70% seen once. The sequencing input was peripheral blood. The receptors stem from a human donor in a cohort sampled during active COVID-19. The CDR3 runs from the conserved cysteine through the conserved F or W. Each record gives: V gene, J gene, D gene, clone size, CDR3 DNA, CDR3 protein. D genes are given only for firm matches. Size is omitted from some rows. Given values are once, few, many or a class for expanded clones.

V gene: TRBV5-1; J gene: TRBJ2-5; D gene: TRBD1; clone size: once; CDR3 DNA: TGCGCCAGCAGCTTTGAGGGGGCGAAAGAGACCCAGTACTTC; CDR3 protein: CASSFEGAKETQYF
V gene: TRBV7-2; J gene: TRBJ2-5; D gene: TRBD2; clone size: NA; CDR3 DNA: TGTGCCAGCAGCTTAGGACTAGCGGGGTCACAAGAGACCCAGTACTTC; CDR3 protein: CASSLGLAGSQETQYF
V gene: TRBV19; J gene: TRBJ2-1; D gene: TRBD1; clone size: NA; CDR3 DNA: TGTGCCAGTAGTGTCGACAGGGTCGGAGAGCAGTTCTTC; CDR3 protein: CASSVDRVGEQFF
V gene: TRBV4-1; J gene: TRBJ2-7; D gene: TRBD2; clone size: NA; CDR3 DNA: TGCGCCAGCAGCCGGAACTACGGGACTAGCGGGGGGGCCGGCTACGAGCAGTACTTC; CDR3 protein: CASSRNYGTSGGAGYEQYF
V gene: TRBV4-1; J gene: TRBJ1-1; D gene: TRBD1; clone size: NA; CDR3 DNA: TGCGCCAGCAGCCCCGGGACAGTAGCTTTTAAAATGAACACTGAAGCTTTCTTT; CDR3 protein: CASSPGTVAFKMNTEAFF
V gene: TRBV9; J gene: TRBJ2-7; D gene: NA; clone size: NA; CDR3 DNA: TGTGCCAGCAGCGCAAGGGACTTTCTGGGGGAGCAGTACTTC; CDR3 protein: CASSARDFLGEQYF
V gene: TRBV4-1; J gene: TRBJ1-2; D gene: NA; clone size: NA; CDR3 DNA: TGCGCCAGCAGCCAAGATGCCGGGGGGGCATATAGCTACACCTTC; CDR3 protein: CASSQDAGGAYSYTF
V gene: TRBV11-3; J gene: TRBJ2-3; D gene: NA; clone size: NA; CDR3 DNA: TGTGCCAGCAGCCGCGGGACTGGCACAGATACGCAGTATTTT; CDR3 protein: CASSRGTGTDTQYF
V gene: TRBV5-1; J gene: TRBJ2-5; D gene: NA; clone size: NA; CDR3 DNA: TGCGCCAGCAGCCTCCGGGACTTGCAAGAGACCCAGTACTTC; CDR3 protein: CASSLRDLQETQYF
V gene: TRBV28; J gene: TRBJ1-4; D gene: NA; clone size: NA; CDR3 DNA: TGTGCCAGCAGTCCCGCAGGGGTGGCTAATGAAAAACTGTTTTTT; CDR3 protein: CASSPAGVANEKLFF
V gene: TRBV6-6; J gene: TRBJ1-1; D gene: TRBD1; clone size: NA; CDR3 DNA: TGTGCCAGCAGTTACTATCTAAAGGACAGGGGGCTGGCTTTCTTT; CDR3 protein: CASSYYLKDRGLAFF
V gene: TRBV5-4; J gene: TRBJ1-2; D gene: TRBD1; clone size: NA; CDR3 DNA: TGTGCCAGCAGCGTGTGGGACAGGGCCCAAGCATATGGCTACACCTTC; CDR3 protein: CASSVWDRAQAYGYTF
V gene: TRBV18; J gene: TRBJ2-6; D gene: NA; clone size: NA; CDR3 DNA: TGTGCCAGCTCACCAGGGGCGGCGGCATCTCCTGGGGCCAACGTCCTGACTTTC; CDR3 protein: CASSPGAAASPGANVLTF
V gene: TRBV27; J gene: TRBJ1-2; D gene: NA; clone size: NA; CDR3 DNA: TGTGCCAGCAGTCATGGCCGGGATCGGGGCTACACCTTC; CDR3 protein: CASSHGRDRGYTF
V gene: TRBV6-6; J gene: TRBJ2-5; D gene: NA; clone size: NA; CDR3 DNA: TGTGCCAGCAGTTACGTTGGGGCCGAGGAGACCCAGTACTTC; CDR3 protein: CASSYVGAEETQYF
V gene: TRBV24-1; J gene: TRBJ1-1; D gene: TRBD1; clone size: NA; CDR3 DNA: TGTGCCACCAATCCCAATACAGGGGGTTATGCTGAAGCTTTCTTT; CDR3 protein: CATNPNTGGYAEAFF
V gene: TRBV7-8; J gene: TRBJ2-5; D gene: NA; clone size: NA; CDR3 DNA: TGTGCCAGCAGCTTAGTAGGGGCCCGGGAGACCCAGTACTTC; CDR3 protein: CASSLVGARETQYF
V gene: TRBV7-9; J gene: TRBJ1-5; D gene: TRBD1; clone size: NA; CDR3 DNA: TGTGCCAGCAGCTCCGGGGGACAGACAGCGGGCCCCAATCAGCCCCAGCATTTT; CDR3 protein: CASSSGGQTAGPNQPQHF
V gene: TRBV20-1; J gene: TRBJ2-3; D gene: NA; clone size: NA; CDR3 DNA: TGCAGTGCTATTTATGGCCATACGCAGTATTTT; CDR3 protein: CSAIYGHTQYF
V gene: TRBV2; J gene: TRBJ2-3; D gene: NA; clone size: NA; CDR3 DNA: TGTGCCAGCATAAGGTCCGGGACAGATACGCAGTATTTT; CDR3 protein: CASIRSGTDTQYF
V gene: TRBV11-2; J gene: TRBJ1-2; D gene: NA; clone size: few; CDR3 DNA: TGTGCCAGCAGCCAACTGAACTATGGCTACACCTTC; CDR3 protein: CASSQLNYGYTF
V gene: TRBV18; J gene: TRBJ2-7; D gene: TRBD2; clone size: NA; CDR3 DNA: TGTGCCAGCTCCCCTACTAGCGGGAGGGGTGAGCAGTACTTC; CDR3 protein: CASSPTSGRGEQYF
V gene: TRBV29-1; J gene: TRBJ1-2; D gene: TRBD1; clone size: NA; CDR3 DNA: TGCAGCGCCTCCGGGACAGGGGTTGGCTACACCTTC; CDR3 protein: CSASGTGVGYTF
V gene: TRBV3-1/TRBV3-2; J gene: TRBJ2-6; D gene: TRBD1; clone size: NA; CDR3 DNA: TGTGCCAGCAGCCAAGTGACAGGGACCTCTGGGGCCAACGTCCTGACTTTC; CDR3 protein: CASSQVTGTSGANVLTF
V gene: TRBV3-1/TRBV3-2; J gene: TRBJ1-5; D gene: TRBD1; clone size: NA; CDR3 DNA: TGTGCCAGCAGCGCCGGGACAGGGGCTTATCAGCCCCAGCATTTT; CDR3 protein: CASSAGTGAYQPQHF
V gene: TRBV7-9; J gene: TRBJ2-2; D gene: TRBD2; clone size: NA; CDR3 DNA: TGTGCCAGCACCCCCGCCGGGGGGGGGCGGACCGGGGAGCTGTTTTTT; CDR3 protein: CASTPAGGGRTGELFF
V gene: TRBV10-3; J gene: TRBJ2-1; D gene: TRBD2; clone size: NA; CDR3 DNA: TGTGCCATCAGTGGACAAGCGGGGGGGAACAATGAGCAGTTCTTC; CDR3 protein: CAISGQAGGNNEQFF
V gene: TRBV21-1; J gene: TRBJ1-5; D gene: NA; clone size: NA; CDR3 DNA: TGTGCCAGCAGCAAAGGTGGACAGGCAGTGGATCAGCCCCAGCATTTT; CDR3 protein: CASSKGGQAVDQPQHF
V gene: TRBV5-1; J gene: TRBJ2-7; D gene: NA; clone size: NA; CDR3 DNA: TGCGCCAGCAGCTTGACGGGGAAATCTTACGAGCAGTACTTC; CDR3 protein: CASSLTGKSYEQYF
V gene: TRBV3-1/TRBV3-2; J gene: TRBJ2-2; D gene: NA; clone size: NA; CDR3 DNA: TGTGCCAGCAGCCCCTGGGGGCGGGTGAACACCGGGGAGCTGTTTTTT; CDR3 protein: CASSPWGRVNTGELFF
V gene: TRBV11-2; J gene: TRBJ1-1; D gene: TRBD1; clone size: once; CDR3 DNA: TGTGCCAGCAGCTTAGGAGGACAGGGGTACACTGAAGCTTTCTTT; CDR3 protein: CASSLGGQGYTEAFF
V gene: TRBV10-1; J gene: TRBJ2-1; D gene: TRBD2; clone size: NA; CDR3 DNA: TGCGCCAGCAGTGCCCAGCGGGGGGGCCGCTATGAGCAGTTCTTC; CDR3 protein: CASSAQRGGRYEQFF
V gene: TRBV29-1; J gene: TRBJ1-2; D gene: TRBD1; clone size: NA; CDR3 DNA: TGCAGCGCCTTAGGACAGGGCGGAGGCTACACCTTC; CDR3 protein: CSALGQGGGYTF
V gene: TRBV4-1; J gene: TRBJ2-7; D gene: NA; clone size: NA; CDR3 DNA: TGCGCCAGCAGCCAAGATCGCGGATACTCCTACGAGCAGTACTTC; CDR3 protein: CASSQDRGYSYEQYF
V gene: TRBV19; J gene: TRBJ2-7; D gene: NA; clone size: NA; CDR3 DNA: TGTGCTACCAGTAGAACCACCGGGGCCTACGAGCAGTACTTC; CDR3 protein: CATSRTTGAYEQYF
V gene: TRBV10-3; J gene: TRBJ2-5; D gene: NA; clone size: once; CDR3 DNA: TGTGCCATCAGTGAGTCGCTAGGTTTCCAAGAGACCCAGTACTTC; CDR3 protein: CAISESLGFQETQYF
V gene: TRBV5-1; J gene: TRBJ2-7; D gene: NA; clone size: once; CDR3 DNA: TGCGCCAGCAGCTGGAACACAGGTTTTACCTACGAGCAGTACTTC; CDR3 protein: CASSWNTGFTYEQYF
V gene: TRBV19; J gene: TRBJ2-1; D gene: TRBD2; clone size: NA; CDR3 DNA: TGTGCCAGTAGTATTCTGCGGGAGTATGGTGAGCAGTTCTTC; CDR3 protein: CASSILREYGEQFF
V gene: TRBV7-8; J gene: TRBJ1-5; D gene: NA; clone size: NA; CDR3 DNA: TGTGCCAGCAGCCACAGGTTAGTTGGCAATCAGCCCCAGCATTTT; CDR3 protein: CASSHRLVGNQPQHF
V gene: TRBV5-6; J gene: TRBJ2-1; D gene: TRBD2; clone size: NA; CDR3 DNA: TGTGCCAGCAGCTTGCCAAAGCGGGAGTTGAATGAGCAGTTCTTC; CDR3 protein: CASSLPKRELNEQFF
V gene: TRBV2; J gene: TRBJ1-3; D gene: NA; clone size: NA; CDR3 DNA: TGTGCCAGCAGGCCTTTGGCATTGTCTGGAAACACCATATATTTT; CDR3 protein: CASRPLALSGNTIYF
V gene: TRBV21-1; J gene: TRBJ2-7; D gene: NA; clone size: NA; CDR3 DNA: TGTGCCAGCAGCACGCCCCAGACTAGCGGGATCTTGAAATCCTACGAGCAGTACTTC; CDR3 protein: CASSTPQTSGILKSYEQYF
V gene: TRBV7-8; J gene: TRBJ2-2; D gene: NA; clone size: NA; CDR3 DNA: TGTGCCAGCAGCGGGACCGGAGGGTACACCGGGGAGCTGTTTTTT; CDR3 protein: CASSGTGGYTGELFF
V gene: TRBV5-1; J gene: TRBJ2-1; D gene: TRBD2; clone size: NA; CDR3 DNA: TGCGCCAGCAGCATCGGGACTAGCGGGAGTAATGAGCAGTTCTTC; CDR3 protein: CASSIGTSGSNEQFF
V gene: TRBV5-4; J gene: TRBJ2-7; D gene: NA; clone size: NA; CDR3 DNA: TGTGCCAGCAGCTGGGACTTACAAAATCGCGAGCAGTACTTC; CDR3 protein: CASSWDLQNREQYF
V gene: TRBV6-2/TRBV6-3; J gene: TRBJ2-5; D gene: TRBD1; clone size: NA; CDR3 DNA: TGTGCCAGCAGTCGCGTCCCTACAGGGGGCGGTCAAGAGACCCAGTACTTC; CDR3 protein: CASSRVPTGGGQETQYF
V gene: TRBV27; J gene: TRBJ2-1; D gene: NA; clone size: few; CDR3 DNA: TGTGCCAGCAGTCGGCAGGGCATTGGGTCCTACAATGAGCAGTTCTTC; CDR3 protein: CASSRQGIGSYNEQFF
V gene: TRBV10-3; J gene: TRBJ2-1; D gene: NA; clone size: NA; CDR3 DNA: TGTGCCATCAGTGAAAGAGAATACAATGAGCAGTTCTTC; CDR3 protein: CAISEREYNEQFF